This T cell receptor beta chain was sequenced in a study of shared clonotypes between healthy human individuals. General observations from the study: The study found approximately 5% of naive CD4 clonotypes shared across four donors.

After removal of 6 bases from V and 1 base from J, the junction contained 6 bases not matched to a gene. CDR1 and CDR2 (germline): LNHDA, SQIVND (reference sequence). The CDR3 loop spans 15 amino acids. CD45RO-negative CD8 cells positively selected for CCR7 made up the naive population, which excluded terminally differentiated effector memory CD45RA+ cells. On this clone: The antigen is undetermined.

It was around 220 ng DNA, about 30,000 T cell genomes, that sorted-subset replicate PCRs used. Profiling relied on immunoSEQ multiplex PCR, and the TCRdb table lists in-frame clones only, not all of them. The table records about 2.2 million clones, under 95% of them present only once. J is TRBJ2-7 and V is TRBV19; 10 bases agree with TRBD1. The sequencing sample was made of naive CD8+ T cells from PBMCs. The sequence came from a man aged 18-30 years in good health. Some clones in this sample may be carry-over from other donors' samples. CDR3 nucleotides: TGTGCCAGTAGCAACCGGGACAGGGGTTCCTACGAGCAGTACTTC. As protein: CASSNRDRGSYEQYF.